Listed below are T cell receptor beta chains from one sample, sequenced in a study of response to subunit inactivated influenza vaccine. Each CDR3 protein gets one entry after TCRdb re-called the RT-PCR reads with MiXCR. The sample holds 500,000 to 750,000 distinct CDR3 sequences, 11% to 15% seen once. The sequencing here drew on PBMCs from blood, taken 11 to 12 days after vaccination. All receptors come from a man between 45 and 60 years old who received an inactivated influenza vaccine. CDR3s include the opening cysteine and the closing phenylalanine or tryptophan. Fields, in order: V gene, clone size, D gene, J gene, CDR3 DNA, CDR3 protein. A D gene is named only where the DNA matches it firmly. Clone size is shown for a subset of rows, as once, few, many or a class of expanded clone.

TRBV5-1	.	.	TRBJ2-7	TGCGCCAGCAGCTTGCCACCCGTAGTCGAGCAGTACTTC	CASSLPPVVEQYF
TRBV4-1	few	TRBD1	TRBJ2-1	TGCGCCAGCAGCCAAGAACTTCCGGGGGACAGGGGCCTTAGCTCCTACAATGAGCAGTTCTTC	CASSQELPGDRGLSSYNEQFF
TRBV6-5	.	.	TRBJ2-3	TGTGCCAGCAGTTTGACGAGGGCGAGTATAGATACGCAGTATTTT	CASSLTRASIDTQYF
TRBV6-2/TRBV6-3	.	TRBD2	TRBJ2-1	TGTGCCAGCAGCCCCCGGACTAGCGGGAGCGGAGCTGAGCAGTTCTTC	CASSPRTSGSGAEQFF
TRBV6-1	.	.	TRBJ1-1	TGTGCCAGCAGTCCCCGGGGCAGACCGAACACTGAAGCTTTCTTT	CASSPRGRPNTEAFF
TRBV5-5	few	.	TRBJ1-1	TGTGCCAGCAGCTTATCCGGACGAGGAGGGAACACTGAAGCTTTCTTT	CASSLSGRGGNTEAFF
TRBV7-2	few	.	TRBJ2-7	TGTGCCAGCAGCACCGGGACGGGATACTACGAGCAGTACTTC	CASSTGTGYYEQYF
TRBV6-6	few	.	TRBJ1-1	TGTGCCAGCAAACCCTCGAACACTGAAGCTTTCTTT	CASKPSNTEAFF
TRBV12-3/TRBV12-4	few	.	TRBJ2-7	TGTGCCAGCGGGGGATGGAACGAGCAGTACTTC	CASGGWNEQYF
TRBV6-2/TRBV6-3	.	TRBD1	TRBJ1-4	TGTGCCAGCAGTTACGAGGGGGCGAGAGGTGAAAAACTGTTTTTT	CASSYEGARGEKLFF
TRBV4-2	few	.	TRBJ1-4	TGTGCCAGCAGCCAAGAAGGAGATACAGATGAAAAACTGTTTTTT	CASSQEGDTDEKLFF
TRBV3-1	few	.	TRBJ1-1	TGTGCCAGCAGCCAAGCTGGGGGGCGGGCTGAAGCTTTCTTT	CASSQAGGRAEAFF
TRBV12-3/TRBV12-4	.	TRBD1	TRBJ1-2	TGTGCCAGCAGTTTAGAGCGGACAGGATATGGCTACACCTTC	CASSLERTGYGYTF
TRBV5-5	few	.	TRBJ2-6	TGTGCCAGCAGCCCCGGACACAACTCTGGGGCCAACGTCCTGACTTTC	CASSPGHNSGANVLTF
TRBV11-2	few	TRBD1	TRBJ2-1	TGTGCCAGCAGCTTAGAAGTCAGGGGGAATGAGCAGTTCTTC	CASSLEVRGNEQFF
TRBV12-3/TRBV12-4	.	.	TRBJ2-6	TGTGCCAGCAGCCGAGGTCCCGGCGCCTCTGGGGCCAACGTCCTGACTTTC	CASSRGPGASGANVLTF
TRBV5-1	many	.	TRBJ2-2	TGTGCCAGCAGTTTGAGGAACACCGGGGAGCTGTTTTTT	CASSLRNTGELFF
TRBV20-1	.	.	TRBJ2-5	TGCAGTGCGACTTGGGGCTGGGGAAGGGAGACCCAGTACTTC	CSATWGWGRETQYF
TRBV6-2/TRBV6-3	few	.	TRBJ2-3	TGTGCCAGCAGTTACCTCCGGGACCCAAGCACAGATACGCAGTATTTT	CASSYLRDPSTDTQYF
TRBV10-1	.	TRBD1	TRBJ1-5	TGCGCCAGCAGAGAAGGACAGGGAAGCAATCAGCCCCAGCATTTT	CASREGQGSNQPQHF
TRBV3-1	many	.	TRBJ2-3	TGTGCCAGCAGCATAACGACAGATACGCAGTATTTT	CASSITTDTQYF